The present TCR beta chain was sequenced within a study of Graves' ophthalmopathy and Graves' hyperthyroidism (dated by TCRdb to the late 2010s). Background for the entire study: Peripheral blood was collected before any treatment was given, at the time of initial diagnosis. To tell Graves' ophthalmopathy apart from Graves' hyperthyroidism, and to predict which patients would progress to ophthalmopathy, the study relied on TCR beta repertoire signatures. In total, 135 blood samples were TCR-sequenced: 40 to 45 ophthalmopathy, roughly 77 hyperthyroidism and roughly 17 hyperthyroidism-to-ophthalmopathy patients. To explore V-J signatures distinguishing ophthalmopathy from hyperthyroidism, a discovery set of around 97 patients (about 41 ophthalmopathy, some 57 stable hyperthyroidism) was enrolled. For independent validation, a separate cohort was made up of 18 hyperthyroidism patients plus 17 patients who later progressed from hyperthyroidism to ophthalmopathy. In roughly six hyperthyroidism patients, the T-cell repertoires found in thyroid tissue were compared with those found in blood. Following sample collection, hyperthyroidism patients were given methimazole at a starting dose of 30 mg daily, and ophthalmopathy patients were given high-dose intravenous methylprednisolone. Overall study results and their limits: In cross-validation, the 13-signature model distinguished ophthalmopathy from stable hyperthyroidism with about 89% sensitivity and around 81% specificity, while in the test set the corresponding values were about 80% and 75%. In validation, the model predicted ophthalmopathy progression with about 71% sensitivity and around 72% specificity; 12 predicted patients were CT-confirmed with GO in a median of around 6 months. Among expanded thyroid clonotypes with frequency above 0.001, most also showed up in blood, which suggests that blood repertoires may reflect the thyroid immune response. No statistical method was used to set the sample size in advance, and the investigators knew which group each participant was assigned to.

A patient counted as having stable hyperthyroidism if there was no progression to ophthalmopathy within 18 months of follow-up. Hyperthyroidism patients were newly diagnosed, with disease duration under 2 months, and aged 18 to 65 years. Patients with other autoimmune diseases, uncontrolled infections, pregnancy or lactation were excluded from the study. Diagnosis was based on clinical symptoms, serum thyroxine, TRAb, thyroid ultrasound and orbital computed tomography. Using Ficoll-Paque density gradient centrifugation, PBMCs were isolated from 9 to 10 ml of fresh peripheral blood. Total RNA was extracted using Trizol reagent, and RNA quality was checked on an Agilent 2100 Bioanalyzer. Ten or more counts support this clonotype. No antigen is known for it. No qualities accompany the bases; no much larger clone lies one base away. TCR beta CDR3 regions were amplified from RNA transcripts for repertoire sequencing. A first-round RT-PCR used HTBI primers with the Qiagen OneStep RT-PCR kit, followed by a second-round multiplex PCR, size selection and purification. Libraries were sequenced on an Illumina HiSeq2000 using paired-end 100 bp reads. Turning to the authors' computational methods: SOAPnuke was used for read processing, and reads with adapters, uncalled bases, a mean Phred below 15, or no exact constant-primer or identifier match were discarded. COPE v1.2.5 was used to merge the high-quality paired reads. Each unique nucleotide sequence was defined as a clonotype, and clonotypes were aligned to IMGT TRB V, D and J references with MiTCR v1.1. Analysis was restricted to V-J combinations with a frequency above 0.0001, which covered about 99% of repertoires. For each V-J combination, a TCR clonal expansion and chaos score was defined as F50 clonal expansion divided by the chaos observed in the TCRdist matrix. Features were reduced by Welch's t-statistics and random forest to around 13 V-J combinations, which fed a naive Bayes classifier. The similarity between thyroid and blood repertoires was quantified using the Morisita-Horn index. TCRdb cleaned the public reads at Q25 with fastp, built clones with MiXCR and kept in-frame beta chains. When rows share a CDR3 protein, they turn into one entry using the most common DNA and genes. Here the V and J calls rest on TCRdb's processing, not on the authors' analysis. A total of about 370,000 distinct CDR3 sequences appear in this sample, 15% to 20% of them only once. 2% to 3% of the sample rests with the top ten.

V loses 5 bases at its end and J loses 4 bases; junction bases beyond the gene matches: 8. Measured from the cysteine to the phenylalanine, the CDR3 is 17 residues long. Of all the DNA, just the CDR3 is kept, 51 bases in frame from base 1. Specimen: peripheral blood. The rearranged segments are TRBV12-3 or TRBV12-4 and TRBJ2-6; a stretch of 10 junction bases matches TRBD1. This clonotype originated in an adult woman with stable Graves' hyperthyroidism. The sequenced DNA is TGTGCCAGCAGTAAGGGACAGGGGCTGGGGGGGGCCAACGTCCTGACTTTC. It translates to CASSKGQGLGGANVLTF.